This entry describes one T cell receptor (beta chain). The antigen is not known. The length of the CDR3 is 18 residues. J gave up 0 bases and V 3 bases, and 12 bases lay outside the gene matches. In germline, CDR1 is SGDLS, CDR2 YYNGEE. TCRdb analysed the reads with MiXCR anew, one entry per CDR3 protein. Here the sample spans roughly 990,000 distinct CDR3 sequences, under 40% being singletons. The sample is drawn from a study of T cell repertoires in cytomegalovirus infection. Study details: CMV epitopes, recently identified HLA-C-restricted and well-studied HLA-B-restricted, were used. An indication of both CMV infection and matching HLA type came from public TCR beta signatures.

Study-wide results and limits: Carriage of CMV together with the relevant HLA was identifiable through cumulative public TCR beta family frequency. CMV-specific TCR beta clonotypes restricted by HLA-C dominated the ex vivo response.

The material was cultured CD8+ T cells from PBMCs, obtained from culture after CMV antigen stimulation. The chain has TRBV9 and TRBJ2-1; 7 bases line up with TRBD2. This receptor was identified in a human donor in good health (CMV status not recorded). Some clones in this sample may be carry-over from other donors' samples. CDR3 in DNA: TGTGCCAGCAGCGATACCTTGAGCGGGATTGGCTCCTACAATGAGCAGTTCTTC. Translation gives CASSDTLSGIGSYNEQFF. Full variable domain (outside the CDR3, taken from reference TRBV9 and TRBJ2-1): DSGVTQTPKHLITATGQRVTLRCSPRSGDLSVYWYQQSLDQGLQFLIQYYNGEERAKGNILERFSAQQFPDLHSELNLSSLELGDSALYFCASSDTLSGIGSYNEQFFGPGTRLTVL.